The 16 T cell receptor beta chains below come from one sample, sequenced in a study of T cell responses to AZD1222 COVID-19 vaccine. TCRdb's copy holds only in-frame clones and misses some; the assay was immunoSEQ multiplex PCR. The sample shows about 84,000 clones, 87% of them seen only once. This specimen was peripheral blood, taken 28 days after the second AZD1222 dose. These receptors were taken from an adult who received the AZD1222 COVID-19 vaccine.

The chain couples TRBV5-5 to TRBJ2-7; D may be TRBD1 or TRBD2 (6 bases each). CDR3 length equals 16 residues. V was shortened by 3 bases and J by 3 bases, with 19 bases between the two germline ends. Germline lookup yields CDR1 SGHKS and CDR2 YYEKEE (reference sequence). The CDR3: CASSWGPTGGHYEQYF. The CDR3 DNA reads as TGTGCCAGCAGCTGGGGGCCTACTGGGGGGCACTACGAGCAGTACTTC. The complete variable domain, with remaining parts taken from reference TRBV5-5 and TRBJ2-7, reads DAGVTQSPTHLIKTRGQQVTLRCSPISGHKSVSWYQQVLGQGPQFIFQYYEKEERGRGNFPDRFSARQFPNYSSELNVNALLLGDSALYLCASSWGPTGGHYEQYFGPGTRLTVT.

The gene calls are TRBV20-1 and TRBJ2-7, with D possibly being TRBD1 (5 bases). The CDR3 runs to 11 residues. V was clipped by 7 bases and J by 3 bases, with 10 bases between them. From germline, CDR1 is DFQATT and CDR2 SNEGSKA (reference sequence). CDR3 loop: CSGQIFYEQYF. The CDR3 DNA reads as TGCAGTGGACAGATATTCTACGAGCAGTACTTC.

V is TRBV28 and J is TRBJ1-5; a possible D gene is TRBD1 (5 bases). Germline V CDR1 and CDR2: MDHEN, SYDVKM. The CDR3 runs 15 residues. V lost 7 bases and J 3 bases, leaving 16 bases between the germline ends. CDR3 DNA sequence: TGTGCCAGCAAGATTGGGGGGAGTATCAATCAGCCCCAGCATTTT. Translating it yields CASKIGGSINQPQHF.

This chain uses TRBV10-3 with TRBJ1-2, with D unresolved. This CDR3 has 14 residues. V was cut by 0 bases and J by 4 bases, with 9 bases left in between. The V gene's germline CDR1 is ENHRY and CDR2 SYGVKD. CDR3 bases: TGTGCCATCAGTGAGTCCGCGCCCTCCTATGGCTACACCTTC. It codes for CAISESAPSYGYTF.

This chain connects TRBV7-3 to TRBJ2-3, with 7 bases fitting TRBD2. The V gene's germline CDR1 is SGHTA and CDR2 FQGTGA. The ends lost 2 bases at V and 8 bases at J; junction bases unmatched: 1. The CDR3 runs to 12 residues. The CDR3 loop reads CASSLGEGTQYF. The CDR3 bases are TGTGCCAGCAGCTTAGGGGAGGGTACGCAGTATTTT.

CDR3 in amino acids: CASRAEPLTGELFF. In DNA, the CDR3 is TGTGCCAGCAGGGCCGAGCCCTTAACCGGGGAGCTGTTTTTT. V is TRBV7-9 and J is TRBJ2-2; D gene ambiguous. This CDR3 has 14 amino acids. V gave up 6 bases and J gave up 5 bases, with 13 bases separating them. Per the germline V gene, CDR1 is SEHNR and CDR2 is FQNEAQ (reference sequence).

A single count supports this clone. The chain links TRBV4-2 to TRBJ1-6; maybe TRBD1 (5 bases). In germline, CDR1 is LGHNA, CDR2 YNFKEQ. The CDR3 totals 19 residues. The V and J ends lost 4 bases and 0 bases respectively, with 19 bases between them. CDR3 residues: CASSRGTPIGSSYNSPLHF. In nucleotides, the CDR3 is TGTGCCAGCAGCCGGGGCACGCCGATCGGGAGCTCCTATAATTCACCCCTCCACTTT.

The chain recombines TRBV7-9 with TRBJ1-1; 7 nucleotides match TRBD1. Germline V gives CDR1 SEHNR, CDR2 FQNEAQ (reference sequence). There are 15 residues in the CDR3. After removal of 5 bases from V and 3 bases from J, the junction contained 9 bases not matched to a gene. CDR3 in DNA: TGTGCCAGCAGCGGCAAGACAGGGCTCGACACTGAAGCTTTCTTT. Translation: CASSGKTGLDTEAFF.

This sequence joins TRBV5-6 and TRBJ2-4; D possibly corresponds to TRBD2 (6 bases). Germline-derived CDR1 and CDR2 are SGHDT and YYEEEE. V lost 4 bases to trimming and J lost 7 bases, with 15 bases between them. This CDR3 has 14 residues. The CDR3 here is CASSPGTRGNIQYF. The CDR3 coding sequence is TGTGCCAGCAGCCCCGGGACCCGGGGGAACATTCAGTACTTC.

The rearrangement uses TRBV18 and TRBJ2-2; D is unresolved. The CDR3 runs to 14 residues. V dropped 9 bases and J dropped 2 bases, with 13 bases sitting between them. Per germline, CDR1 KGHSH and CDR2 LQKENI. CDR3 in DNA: TGTGCCAGTCGGGTCGACCCCAACACCGGGGAGCTGTTTTTT. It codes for CASRVDPNTGELFF.

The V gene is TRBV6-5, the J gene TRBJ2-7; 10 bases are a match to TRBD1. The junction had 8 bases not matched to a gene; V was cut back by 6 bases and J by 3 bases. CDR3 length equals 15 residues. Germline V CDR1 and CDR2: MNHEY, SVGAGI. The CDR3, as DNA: TGTGCCAGCAGGCCTTCGGGACAGGGGAGCTACGAGCAGTACTTC. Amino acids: CASRPSGQGSYEQYF.

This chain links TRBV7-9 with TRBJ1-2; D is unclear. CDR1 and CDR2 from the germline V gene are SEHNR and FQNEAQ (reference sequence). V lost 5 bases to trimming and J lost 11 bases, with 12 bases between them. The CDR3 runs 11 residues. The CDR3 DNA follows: TGTGCCAGCAGCCTCTACGTGGTATACACCTTC. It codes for CASSLYVVYTF.

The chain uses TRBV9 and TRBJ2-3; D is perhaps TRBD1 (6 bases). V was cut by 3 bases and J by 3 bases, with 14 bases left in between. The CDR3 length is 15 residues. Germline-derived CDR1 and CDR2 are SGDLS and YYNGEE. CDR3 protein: CASSASTGFTDTQYF. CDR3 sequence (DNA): TGTGCCAGCAGCGCGTCAACAGGGTTTACAGATACGCAGTATTTT. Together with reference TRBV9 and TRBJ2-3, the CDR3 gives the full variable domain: DSGVTQTPKHLITATGQRVTLRCSPRSGDLSVYWYQQSLDQGLQFLIQYYNGEERAKGNILERFSAQQFPDLHSELNLSSLELGDSALYFCASSASTGFTDTQYFGPGTRLTVL.

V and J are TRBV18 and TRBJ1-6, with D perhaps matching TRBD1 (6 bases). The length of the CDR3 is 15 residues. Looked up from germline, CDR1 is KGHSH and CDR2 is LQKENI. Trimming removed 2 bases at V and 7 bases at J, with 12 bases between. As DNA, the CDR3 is TGTGCCAGCTCACCATCGGGGGCGACAAATTCACCCCTCCACTTT. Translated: CASSPSGATNSPLHF.

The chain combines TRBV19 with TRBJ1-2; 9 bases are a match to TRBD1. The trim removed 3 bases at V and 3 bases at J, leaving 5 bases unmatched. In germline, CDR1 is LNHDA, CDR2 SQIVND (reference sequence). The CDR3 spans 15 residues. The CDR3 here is CASSMVGQGDYGYTF. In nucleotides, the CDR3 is TGTGCCAGTAGTATGGTGGGACAGGGCGACTATGGCTACACCTTC.

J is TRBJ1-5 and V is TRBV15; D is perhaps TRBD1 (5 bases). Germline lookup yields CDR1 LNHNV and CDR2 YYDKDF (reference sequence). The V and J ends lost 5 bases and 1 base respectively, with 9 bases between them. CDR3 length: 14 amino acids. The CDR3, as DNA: TGTGCCACCAGCTTCCAGGGAAGCAATCAGCCCCAGCATTTT. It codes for CATSFQGSNQPQHF.